The entry that follows covers one T cell receptor beta chain sequence. Its target is not known. This sample was included in a study of cytomegalovirus exposure and HLA in healthy donors. The study, taken as a whole, reports: Most TCR sequences proved rare, with some public TCRs found in many donors. Reported findings show TCR beta sequences accurately forecast HLA-A and HLA-B alleles in most subjects. The productive fraction for most TCR beta V segments was about 87% or about 30% in an earlier analysis.

PCR employed 60 Vbeta and 13 Jbeta primers. Measured with immunoSEQ multiplex PCR; TCRdb has only the in-frame clones, and not every one. This sample has 120,000 to 150,000 clones, with just under 85% found just once. The CDR3 extends over 13 amino acids. Trimming shortened V by 1 base and J by 9 bases, and 12 bases separated the two germline ends. The germline V gene has CDR1 SGHTA and CDR2 FQGTGA. Sequencing input: PBMCs. The source is a man in his forties or fifties in good health and CMV-seropositive. The chain couples TRBV7-3 to TRBJ1-1; D is unclear. The CDR3 nucleotides are TGTGCCAGCAGCTTAATAGCAGAATCCAAAGCTTTCTTT. Amino acid sequence: CASSLIAESKAFF.